The clone carrying this T cell receptor (beta chain) occurred a few times. This sample was included in a study of immune characterization of retroperitoneal liposarcoma. V lost 1 base and J lost 4, with 22 bases in between. Germline lookup yields CDR1 MNHEY and CDR2 SVGAGI. This CDR3 contains 19 residues. TCRdb re-derived calls from the PCR reads in MiXCR, one entry per CDR3 protein. The sample consists of approximately 13,000 distinct CDR3 sequences, about 50% of them appearing once. The sequence came from a female donor with retroperitoneal liposarcoma. Material: tumor tissue. The chain links TRBV6-5 to TRBJ2-2; D gene unclear. The CDR3 region is CASSYFASASGPPTGELFF. The CDR3 nucleotides are TGTGCCAGCAGTTACTTCGCGTCGGCGTCCGGCCCACCCACCGGGGAGCTGTTTTTT.